The 13 T cell receptor beta chains reported below all come from one sample, sequenced in a study of T cells in Graves' hyperthyroidism and ophthalmopathy. The TCR beta CDR3 regions underwent amplification using RNA transcripts as the source. The primer set for the first-round RT-PCR of the TCR CDR3 was HTBI. TCRdb re-analysed the multiplex PCR reads in MiXCR, keeping a single row per CDR3 protein. The sample has around 600,000 distinct CDR3 sequences; about 14% are singletons. Sequencing input: blood. The receptors shown here come from a woman between 18 and 30 years old with Graves' ophthalmopathy.

This clonotype has just one count. The chain couples TRBV30 to TRBJ2-1; tentative D call: TRBD1 (6 bases). CDR1 is GTSNPN and CDR2 is SVGIG in the germline V gene (reference sequence). V was trimmed by 2 bases and J by 2 bases, leaving 16 bases between them. The length of the CDR3 is 16 residues. In nucleotides, the CDR3 is TGTGCCTGGAGTTTGGGGGCAGCTAAACCCTACAATGAGCAGTTCTTC. This codes for CAWSLGAAKPYNEQFF.

Ten or more counts support this clonotype. This chain connects TRBV27 to TRBJ2-7; D call uncertain. V was pared by 6 bases and J by 6 bases, with 9 bases between. Germline V gives CDR1 MNHEY, CDR2 SMNVEV (reference sequence). This CDR3 is built from 11 residues. DNA for the CDR3: TGTGCCAGCAGGGCAGTCGGCGAGCAGTACTTC. Translation gives CASRAVGEQYF.

This clonotype was observed many times. The genes are TRBV12-3 or TRBV12-4 and TRBJ1-6; D is ambiguous. This CDR3 has 15 residues. Trimming took 2 bases from V and 0 from J, leaving 5 bases between them. CDR3 coding DNA: TGTGCCAGCAGTTTACGGAGCTCCTATAATTCACCCCTCCACTTT. Encoded protein: CASSLRSSYNSPLHF.

This clonotype was detected many times. The chain links TRBV11-2 to TRBJ2-1, with TRBD2 matching 10 bases. The CDR3 runs to 17 residues. After removal of 1 base from V and 4 bases from J, the junction contained 7 bases not matched to a gene. The germline V gene has CDR1 SGHAT and CDR2 FQNNGV. The CDR3 spells CASSLASGLAAYNEQFF. CDR3 DNA sequence: TGTGCCAGCAGCTTAGCCTCTGGACTAGCGGCATACAATGAGCAGTTCTTC. The full variable domain, with the rest looked up from reference TRBV11-2 and TRBJ2-1, is EAGVAQSPRYKIIEKRQSVAFWCNPISGHATLYWYQQILGQGPKLLIQFQNNGVVDDSQLPKDRFSAERLKGVDSTLKIQPAKLEDSAVYLCASSLASGLAAYNEQFFGPGTRLTVL.

This clonotype was detected only a few times. V is TRBV28 and J is TRBJ2-2; possible D gene TRBD2, 6 bases. Germline lookup yields CDR1 MDHEN and CDR2 SYDVKM. V was pared by 6 bases and J by 0 bases, with 17 bases between. The CDR3 runs 17 residues. The CDR3 spells CASRLGTSVPNTGELFF. The CDR3 DNA follows: TGTGCCAGCAGACTCGGGACTTCCGTTCCGAACACCGGGGAGCTGTTTTTT.

This clonotype was detected a few times. The V gene is TRBV19, the J gene TRBJ1-3, with no clear D. The CDR3 has 17 residues. CDR1 and CDR2 (germline): LNHDA, SQIVND (reference sequence). The ends were cut back, 3 bases at V and 1 base at J, with 16 bases in the middle. The CDR3 loop reads CASSIFSGTESGNTIYF. CDR3 nucleotides: TGTGCCAGTAGTATCTTTTCAGGTACAGAATCTGGAAACACCATATATTTT. Filled out from reference TRBV19 and TRBJ1-3, the complete variable domain reads DGGITQSPKYLFRKEGQNVTLSCEQNLNHDAMYWYRQDPGQGLRLIYYSQIVNDFQKGDIAEGYSVSREKKESFPLTVTSAQKNPTAFYLCASSIFSGTESGNTIYFGEGSWLTVV.

The table lists this clonotype with many counts. The J gene is TRBJ2-7, the V gene TRBV6-2 or TRBV6-3, with 10 bases fitting TRBD1. Germline V gives CDR1 MNHEY, CDR2 SVGEGT. Trimming removed 2 bases from V and 3 bases from J; junction bases left unmatched: 10. The CDR3 has 17 amino acids. The CDR3 here is CASSYGTGVPSGYEQYF. As DNA, the CDR3 is TGTGCCAGCAGTTACGGGACAGGGGTCCCTTCCGGCTACGAGCAGTACTTC.

At least ten counts were recorded for this clonotype. J is TRBJ2-7 and V is TRBV27, with 8 nucleotides matching TRBD1. Germline V gives CDR1 MNHEY, CDR2 SMNVEV (reference sequence). The CDR3 consists of 14 residues. V shed 5 bases, J shed 5 bases, and the junction held 8 bases outside the gene matches. CDR3 bases: TGTGCCAGCAGTCATTACTCGGGACAGGACGAGCAGTACTTC. Translating gives CASSHYSGQDEQYF.

This clonotype was counted ten times or more. V is TRBV9 and J is TRBJ1-1, with D possibly being TRBD1 (5 bases). This CDR3 region has 15 residues. From germline, CDR1 is SGDLS and CDR2 YYNGEE. Trimming pared 1 base from V and 3 bases from J, leaving 13 bases between. This CDR3 is CASSVTGGKDTEAFF. CDR3 DNA sequence: TGTGCCAGCAGCGTAACCGGGGGGAAGGACACTGAAGCTTTCTTT.

This clonotype was recorded at least ten times. This rearrangement joins TRBV27 to TRBJ2-7, with TRBD1 identical over 9 bases. Trimming at V came to 6 bases and at J to 2 bases, leaving 29 bases not matched to a gene. The CDR3 is 22 amino acids. Germline-derived CDR1 and CDR2 are MNHEY and SMNVEV (reference sequence). Here the CDR3 reads CASSFLTGSRKTGQGFTYEQYF. CDR3 coding DNA: TGTGCCAGCAGCTTCCTCACCGGGTCCCGCAAAACCGGACAGGGGTTCACCTACGAGCAGTACTTC.

As to this clonotype: This sequence may be a read error, since a much larger clone differs from it by one base. DNA of the CDR3: TGTGCCAGCAGCACGTCCACAGGGGGCCACGAGACCCAGTACTTC. Amino acid sequence: CASSTSTGGHETQYF. This chain links TRBV11-2 with TRBJ2-5; 9 nucleotides align to TRBD1. With V trimmed by 5 bases and J by 5 bases, 9 bases remained unmatched. Germline CDR1 SGHAT, CDR2 FQNNGV. CDR3 length: 15 residues.

The chain is built from TRBV4-1 and TRBJ2-7; TRBD2 agrees at 14 bases. V gave up 2 bases and J gave up 1 base; unmatched junction bases: 10. The V gene's germline CDR1 is MGHRA and CDR2 YSYEKL. This CDR3 has 19 residues. Here the CDR3 reads CASSQSPGTSGSSSYEQYF. The CDR3 region has the DNA TGCGCCAGCAGCCAATCACCCGGGACTAGCGGGAGTTCTTCCTACGAGCAGTACTTC.

This clonotype was seen just once. A read error may explain this, as a much larger clone is one base away. The genes are TRBV7-9 and TRBJ1-4; D unclear. The CDR3 length is 15 residues. Deletions cut 5 bases from V and 3 bases from J, with 13 bases between. CDR1 SEHNR and CDR2 FQNEAQ come from the germline V gene (reference sequence). This chain's CDR3 is CASSEDGAANEKLFF. The CDR3 DNA sequence: TGTGCCAGCAGCGAAGACGGTGCAGCTAATGAAAAACTGTTTTTT.